This T cell receptor beta chain was recorded in a study of OX40 agonist ivuxolimab in advanced cancers. Study-level information: Age averaged 60 years (range about 23 to 80), and roughly 82% were male.

Germline V gene sequence: CDR1 SGHRS, CDR2 YFSETQ. V was clipped by 1 base and J by 2 bases, with 7 bases between them. CDR3 size: 14 residues. Findings of the study overall: More expanded clones were seen, on average, in CD8+ T cells than in CD4+.

In its sample, this clone was seen a few times. Its target is unknown. Repertoires were generated with immunoSEQ multiplex PCR, while TCRdb's copy carries only in-frame clones and drops some. The sample includes about 88,000 clones, approximately 85% of them seen just once. The chain links TRBV5-1 to TRBJ2-1, with D tentatively TRBD1 (6 bases). The sample here was CD4+ or CD8+ T cells sorted from blood, taken in a trial of the OX40 agonist ivuxolimab. This receptor was identified in an adult with an advanced solid tumor such as melanoma, head and neck, liver or kidney cancer. CDR3 sequence: CASSLNRAYNEQFF. CDR3 nucleotide sequence: TGCGCCAGCAGCTTGAACAGGGCCTACAATGAGCAGTTCTTC.